This TCR beta chain is drawn from a study of shared clonotypes between healthy human individuals. Findings and limits, study-wide: Rarefaction showed sorted-subset sequencing was incomplete despite large depth. Roughly 4.6% of naive CD4 clonotypes were common to several donors. There were few donors, and this limited the genetic and exposure-history diversity represented.

It was into CD45RA+ naive and CD45RA-negative memory subsets that the CD4+ cells were split. Assay: immunoSEQ multiplex PCR; the TCRdb copy retains only in-frame clones and omits some. Counted here are over a million clones, approximately 70% occurring once; the ten biggest clones make up over 1.3%. This clone was detected only a few times. What it binds is unknown. The sample comprised memory CD4+ T cells sorted from blood. Subset: CD45RA-negative fraction. The TCR originated in a man aged 18 to 30 in good health.

The CDR3 DNA follows: TGTGCCAGCAGCCTTAGGACAGGGCGAAGTGAAAAACTGTTTTTT. The encoded protein is CASSLRTGRSEKLFF. The chain employs TRBV7-2 and TRBJ1-4; TRBD1 matches at 8 bases. The CDR3 has 15 amino acids. Germline CDR1 and CDR2: SGHTA and FQGNSA. Trimming removed 5 bases from V and 7 bases from J; junction bases left unmatched: 9.